This TCR beta chain appears in the sequencing data of a study of cytotoxic CD8 clonotypes in ibrutinib-treated CLL (dated by TCRdb to the early 2020s). Notes on the research overall: In this cohort, 15 patients were treatment-naive and roughly 10 were relapsed/refractory, while about 17 had unmutated IGHV. Partial responses were observed in some 24 patients and complete responses in 2; after a median follow-up of 68 months, remission was maintained in roughly 15 patients and progression was observed in around twelve. The response samples were drawn at a median of roughly twelve months into treatment, with a range of about 6 to 36 months. On average, each sample yielded around 250,000 productive templates and about 94,000 productive rearrangements. Longitudinal samples were available for about 30% of the roughly 86 trial participants. Cryopreserved peripheral blood mononuclear cells were obtained prior to treatment, at the time of response, and at either disease progression or sustained remission. Every remission and progressive disease sample was obtained while ibrutinib was still being received by the patients.

As regards this clone: The antigen it recognizes is unknown. Base qualities were left out, and no much larger clone turns up one base away.

The goal of deep resolution MiSeq sequencing was a depth between 1 in 1 million and 1 in 200,000 T cells, and coverage averaged 10x per clonotype. The immunoSEQ hsTCRB Kit was used to generate the TCR beta libraries. Under the source paper's analysis protocol: Data were analyzed with ImmunoSEQ Data Assistant and ImmunoSEQ Analyzer, with V, D and J genes assigned per IMGT definitions. Clonality was computed as one minus normalized Shannon entropy of productive rearrangement frequencies, ranging from 0 to 1. Only overrepresented clonotypes making up at least 0.05% of each patient's repertoire were included in the public clonotype analysis. Approximately 13 age-matched healthy donor repertoires from immuneACCESS served as clonality controls. The immuneACCESS repertoire file appears here via TCRdb, limited to in-frame rearrangements. These files lack a portion of the clones; in checked studies, under half of the deficit traces to unresolved V genes, and the cause of the others is not known. V and J calls and clone size are given by that table; D and trimming were obtained from the DNA. This sample lists 35,000 to 55,000 clones; 69% were detected once. 9.5% to 15% of the sample lies in the top ten.

This sample's time point label indicates: approximately twelve months on ibrutinib. About 2 micrograms of genomic DNA were extracted from cryopreserved PBMCs for TCR beta library preparation. High-throughput TCR beta sequencing was performed on longitudinal blood samples from CLL patients receiving ibrutinib monotherapy. The patients took part in an open-label, single-center phase 2 trial of ibrutinib monotherapy. Findings and caveats that apply to the study as a whole: Baseline clonality was found to be higher than that of age-matched healthy donors and was strongly correlated with circulating CD8+ T-cell counts. Clonality increased at ibrutinib response, stayed stable in sustained remission, and fell back toward baseline at progression. Sustained-remission and progressing patients did not have matched sampling times, and lymph node repertoires were not examined. Public clonotypes were rare and either shrank or stayed stable during treatment, and the rise in clonality at ibrutinib response reflected expansion of private clonotypes.

The starting material was PBMCs, obtained after 12 months of ibrutinib treatment. The source of this sequence is a human donor with chronic lymphocytic leukemia.

The CDR3 protein: CASSYATGNEQFF. The DNA reads as follows: TGTGCCAGCAGTTACGCAACAGGGAATGAGCAGTTCTTC. The V and J genes are TRBV6-6 and TRBJ2-1; possibly the D gene is TRBD1, per 6 matching bases. V is shortened by 2 bases, J by 7 bases, and the region joining them spans 9 bases. Spanning cysteine to phenylalanine, the CDR3 consists of 13 amino acids. Solely the CDR3 DNA is kept, with 39 bases framed from the first base. CDR1 and CDR2 are drawn from the germline V gene (reference sequence): MNHNY, SVGAGI.